This T cell receptor beta chain was recorded in a study of OX40 agonist ivuxolimab in advanced cancers. On this clone itself: Its antigen is undetermined.

Here immunoSEQ multiplex PCR was the method, and the copy in TCRdb shows in-frame clones only, minus some. The sample has 70,000 to 85,000 clones, 85% seen once. Germline values: CDR1 SGHRS, CDR2 YFSETQ. The CDR3 loop spans 16 amino acids. V lost 0 bases and J lost 7, with 16 bases in between. Study-wide findings and caveats: The average count of expanded clones was higher among CD8+ T cells than among CD4+.

This rearrangement joins TRBV5-1 to TRBJ1-4; D unresolved. Sequencing used CD4+ or CD8+ T cells sorted from blood, obtained in a trial of the OX40 agonist ivuxolimab. The TCR originated in an adult with an advanced solid tumor such as melanoma, head and neck, liver or kidney cancer. This CDR3 reads CASSLAAKTWGEKLFF. CDR3 DNA: TGCGCCAGCAGCTTGGCCGCCAAAACCTGGGGTGAAAAACTGTTTTTT.